This is a list of T cell receptor beta chains from one sample in a study of blood T cell repertoires in COVID-19. This table comes from immunoSEQ multiplex PCR, and its TCRdb copy is limited to in-frame clones, with some not included. The sample has 500,000 to 600,000 clones, approximately 91% seen once. Sequenced sample: peripheral blood. These receptors all stem from a woman aged 45-65 years with COVID-19, enrolled during active disease. CDR3s include the opening cysteine and the closing phenylalanine or tryptophan. Each record gives: V gene, CDR3 length, D gene, J gene, CDR3 DNA, CDR3 protein. The D gene is left open where the match is weak.

>TRBV5-1|15|NA|TRBJ1-5
TGCGCCAGCAGCTTGACAGGGTACGACAATCAGCCCCAGCATTTT
CASSLTGYDNQPQHF
>TRBV29-1|11|TRBD1|TRBJ1-1
TGCAGCGTTCACAGGGGGACTGAAGCTTTCTTT
CSVHRGTEAFF
>TRBV2|15|NA|TRBJ1-4
TGTGCCAGCAGTGAAGAGGAGGGATCTAATGAAAAACTGTTTTTT
CASSEEEGSNEKLFF
>TRBV29-1|14|NA|TRBJ1-1
TGCAGCGTTCGCGACTTTCGGAGGAACACTGAAGCTTTCTTT
CSVRDFRRNTEAFF
>TRBV3-1/TRBV3-2|14|TRBD1|TRBJ1-1
TGTGCCAGCAGCCAGCAGGGACAGTTCACTGAAGCTTTCTTT
CASSQQGQFTEAFF
>TRBV11-2|16|NA|TRBJ1-2
TGTGCCAGCAGCTTAGTTCGGGGTGTAAGAGGCTATGGCTACACCTTC
CASSLVRGVRGYGYTF
>TRBV24-1|15|NA|TRBJ1-2
TGTGCCACTTTGAACGCGACAGGCTTTAGCTATGGCTACACCTTC
CATLNATGFSYGYTF
>TRBV18|17|TRBD1|TRBJ1-1
TGTGCCAGCTCACTTCGACAGGGGCTACACATGAACACTGAAGCTTTCTTT
CASSLRQGLHMNTEAFF
>TRBV28|11|NA|TRBJ1-1
TGTGCCAGCAGTTCGAGGACCGGGGGGTTCTTT
CASSSRTGGFF
>TRBV6-6|14|TRBD2|TRBJ2-7
TGTGCCAGCAGTCGTAGCGGGGGGGCCGTCGAGCAGTACTTC
CASSRSGGAVEQYF
>TRBV7-9|14|NA|TRBJ2-2
TGTGCCAGCAGCTTACACGGCGGTACCGGGGAGCTGTTTTTT
CASSLHGGTGELFF
>TRBV29-1|14|TRBD2|TRBJ2-1
TGCAGCGTTGTGGGAGCGGGGGGGGTAAATGAGCAGTTCTTC
CSVVGAGGVNEQFF